Listed below are T cell receptor beta chains from one sample, sequenced in a study of blood T cells in healthy people across ages. TCRdb re-called the 5' RACE reads through MiXCR, storing one row per CDR3 protein. The sample contains around 1,900,000 distinct CDR3 sequences, 39% of which appear only once. Sequencing was done on a sample of blood. These receptors originate from a human donor in good health. CDR3s include the opening cysteine and the closing phenylalanine or tryptophan. D genes are given only for firm matches. The size field is filled for only some rows; it gives once, few, many or a size class.

V	size	J	D	CDR3	DNA
TRBV7-2	few	TRBJ1-6	NA	CASSLQGGSGSPLHF	TGTGCCAGCAGCCTACAAGGCGGGTCGGGTTCACCCCTCCACTTT
TRBV6-5	few	TRBJ2-1	NA	CASRRQGPYNEQFF	TGTGCCAGCAGGAGGCAGGGCCCCTACAATGAGCAGTTCTTC
TRBV20-1	NA	TRBJ2-1	TRBD2	CSARALGSGGFNEQFF	TGCAGTGCTAGAGCCCTGGGTAGCGGGGGTTTTAATGAGCAGTTCTTC
TRBV6-5	NA	TRBJ1-2	TRBD1	CASSRGNRGRNYGYTF	TGTGCCAGCAGTCGGGGGAACAGGGGCCGCAACTATGGCTACACCTTC
TRBV6-2/TRBV6-3	NA	TRBJ2-1	TRBD2	CASSDSGTSQFF	TGTGCCAGCAGCGATAGCGGGACTTCCCAGTTCTTC
TRBV20-1	NA	TRBJ1-6	TRBD1	CSATTGRNSPLHF	TGCAGTGCTACGACAGGGAGAAATTCACCCCTCCACTTT
TRBV7-8	NA	TRBJ1-1	NA	CASSLEGRYAEAFF	TGTGCCAGCAGCTTAGAGGGCAGGTACGCTGAAGCTTTCTTT
TRBV12-3/TRBV12-4	NA	TRBJ2-5	NA	CASSGGFEETQYF	TGTGCCAGCAGCGGGGGCTTCGAAGAGACCCAGTACTTC
TRBV24-1	NA	TRBJ1-2	NA	CATSDSGRPYGYTF	TGTGCCACCAGTGATTCGGGCAGGCCCTATGGCTACACCTTC
TRBV20-1	few	TRBJ1-6	NA	CSASSVINSPLHF	TGCAGTGCTAGCTCTGTGATTAATTCACCCCTCCACTTT
TRBV27	NA	TRBJ2-3	TRBD2	CASSFARGGPDTLYF	TGTGCCAGCAGTTTTGCGCGGGGGGGGCCAGATACGCTGTATTTT
TRBV6-2/TRBV6-3	few	TRBJ2-1	NA	CASSYQLAGLDNEQFF	TGTGCCAGCAGTTACCAGCTGGCAGGGTTAGATAATGAGCAGTTCTTC
TRBV12-3/TRBV12-4	NA	TRBJ2-1	TRBD2	CASSLGGGGPIYNEQFF	TGTGCCAGCAGTTTAGGGGGCGGGGGGCCAATCTACAATGAGCAGTTCTTC
TRBV7-9	once	TRBJ1-1	NA	CARSPGMGTEAFF	TGTGCCCGCAGCCCGGGGATGGGAACTGAAGCTTTCTTT
TRBV6-5	NA	TRBJ2-6	NA	CASSYSGGRSGANVRTF	TGTGCCAGCAGTTACTCCGGGGGACGCTCCGGGGCCAACGTCCGGACTTTC
TRBV28	few	TRBJ2-7	TRBD1	CASSLLGTGSSYEQYF	TGTGCCAGCAGTTTATTGGGGACAGGTAGCTCCTACGAGCAGTACTTC
TRBV6-6	few	TRBJ2-5	NA	CASSYGQLLGETQYF	TGTGCCAGCAGTTACGGGCAGCTCCTGGGAGAGACCCAGTACTTC
TRBV5-6	NA	TRBJ2-5	NA	CASSSRGQKLQETQYF	TGTGCCAGCAGCTCTCGTGGACAGAAACTCCAAGAGACCCAGTACTTC
TRBV11-1	once	TRBJ2-5	NA	CASSWGRLTEREEETQYF	TGTGCCAGCAGCTGGGGGAGGTTAACGGAGCGAGAGGAAGAGACCCAGTACTTC
TRBV27	many	TRBJ2-7	TRBD2	CASSHGTNYEQYF	TGTGCCAGCAGCCACGGGACTAACTACGAGCAGTACTTC
TRBV12-5	NA	TRBJ2-4	TRBD1	CTSGSGQGLLNIQYF	TGTACTAGTGGTTCGGGACAGGGCCTATTAAACATTCAGTACTTC
TRBV20-1	NA	TRBJ2-5	NA	CSHLGGGQETQYF	TGCAGCCACCTCGGGGGTGGGCAAGAGACCCAGTACTTC
TRBV15	NA	TRBJ2-2	NA	CATRKLQGTGELFF	TGTGCCACCAGAAAACTTCAAGGCACCGGGGAGCTGTTTTTT
TRBV29-1	NA	TRBJ2-5	TRBD2	CSVEDGGGAKTQYF	TGCAGCGTTGAAGATGGCGGGGGGGCCAAGACCCAGTACTTC
TRBV20-1	NA	TRBJ2-3	TRBD1	CSAMGTGTDTQYF	TGCAGTGCTATGGGGACAGGGACAGATACGCAGTATTTT
TRBV10-3	NA	TRBJ1-2	NA	CAISGESDYGYTF	TGTGCCATCAGTGGGGAAAGTGACTATGGCTACACCTTC
TRBV4-1	many	TRBJ2-3	TRBD2	CASSGMTSGGEDTQYF	TGCGCCAGCAGCGGCATGACTAGCGGGGGGGAAGATACGCAGTATTTT
TRBV14	NA	TRBJ2-1	TRBD2	CASSPGLRGGNEQFF	TGTGCCAGCAGCCCGGGACTCCGGGGGGGCAATGAGCAGTTCTTC